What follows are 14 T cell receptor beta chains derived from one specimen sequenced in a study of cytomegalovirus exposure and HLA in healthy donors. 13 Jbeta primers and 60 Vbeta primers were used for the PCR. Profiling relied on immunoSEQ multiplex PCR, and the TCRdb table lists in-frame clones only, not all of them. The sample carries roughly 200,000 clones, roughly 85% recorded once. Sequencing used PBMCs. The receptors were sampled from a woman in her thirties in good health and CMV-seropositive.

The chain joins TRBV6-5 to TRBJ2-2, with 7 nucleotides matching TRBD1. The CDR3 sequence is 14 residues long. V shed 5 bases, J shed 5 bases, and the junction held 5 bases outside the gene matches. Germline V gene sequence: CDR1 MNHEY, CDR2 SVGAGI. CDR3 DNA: TGTGCCAGCAGTCTCCGGGACAGTACCGGGGAGCTGTTTTTT. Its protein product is CASSLRDSTGELFF.

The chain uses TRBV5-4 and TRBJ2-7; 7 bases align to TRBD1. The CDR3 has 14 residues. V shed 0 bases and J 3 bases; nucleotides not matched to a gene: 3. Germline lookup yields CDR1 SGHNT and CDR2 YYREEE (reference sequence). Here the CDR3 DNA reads TGTGCCAGCAGCTTGGCGGGACAGCGCTACGAGCAGTACTTC. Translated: CASSLAGQRYEQYF.

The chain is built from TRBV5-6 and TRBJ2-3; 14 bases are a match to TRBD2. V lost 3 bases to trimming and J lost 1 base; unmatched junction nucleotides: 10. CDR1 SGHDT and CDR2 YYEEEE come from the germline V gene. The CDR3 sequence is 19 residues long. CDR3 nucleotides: TGTGCCAGCAGCTCCCGGACTAGCGGGAGGTTAAGCGGCACAGATACGCAGTATTTT. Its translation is CASSSRTSGRLSGTDTQYF.

The chain's CDR3 is CASSSGTSGRSEQFF. In DNA, the CDR3 is TGTGCCAGCAGTTCCGGGACTAGCGGGAGAAGTGAGCAGTTCTTC. This chain joins TRBV6-5 and TRBJ2-1; TRBD2 matches 14 bases. This CDR3 is built from 15 residues. The V gene end was trimmed by 4 bases and the J gene end by 9 bases; junction bases not matched to a gene: 5. Germline V gives CDR1 MNHEY, CDR2 SVGAGI.

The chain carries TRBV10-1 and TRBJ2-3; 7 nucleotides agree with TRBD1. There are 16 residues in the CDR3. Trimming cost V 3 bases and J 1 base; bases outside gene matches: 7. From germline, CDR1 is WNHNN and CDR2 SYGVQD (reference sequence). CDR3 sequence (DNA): TGCGCCAGCAGTGACACCCGACAGGGAGGCACAGATACGCAGTATTTT. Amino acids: CASSDTRQGGTDTQYF.

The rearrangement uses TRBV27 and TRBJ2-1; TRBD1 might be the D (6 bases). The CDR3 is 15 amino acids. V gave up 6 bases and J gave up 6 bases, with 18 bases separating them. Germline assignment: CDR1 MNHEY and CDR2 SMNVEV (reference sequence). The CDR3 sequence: CASRAWTDNGNEQFF. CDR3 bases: TGTGCCAGCAGGGCTTGGACAGACAACGGCAATGAGCAGTTCTTC.

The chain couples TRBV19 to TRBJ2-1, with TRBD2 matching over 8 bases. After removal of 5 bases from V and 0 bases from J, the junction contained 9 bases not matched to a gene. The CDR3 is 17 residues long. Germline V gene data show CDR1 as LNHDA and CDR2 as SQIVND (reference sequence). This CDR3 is CASSASLSGVSYNEQFF. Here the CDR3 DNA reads TGTGCCAGTAGTGCTAGCCTTAGCGGGGTCTCCTACAATGAGCAGTTCTTC.

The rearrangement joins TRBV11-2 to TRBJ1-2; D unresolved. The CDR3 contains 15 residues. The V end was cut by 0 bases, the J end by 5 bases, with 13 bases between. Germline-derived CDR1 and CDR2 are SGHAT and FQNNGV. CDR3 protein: CASSLDQVAGYGYTF. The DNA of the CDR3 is TGTGCCAGCAGCTTAGATCAGGTGGCAGGTTATGGCTACACCTTC.

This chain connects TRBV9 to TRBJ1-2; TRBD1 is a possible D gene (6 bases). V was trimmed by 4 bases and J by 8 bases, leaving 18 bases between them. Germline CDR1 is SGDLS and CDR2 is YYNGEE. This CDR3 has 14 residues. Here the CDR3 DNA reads TGTGCCAGCAGCCCTCCCCCAGGGGCTGGAGGCTACACCTTC. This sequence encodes CASSPPPGAGGYTF.

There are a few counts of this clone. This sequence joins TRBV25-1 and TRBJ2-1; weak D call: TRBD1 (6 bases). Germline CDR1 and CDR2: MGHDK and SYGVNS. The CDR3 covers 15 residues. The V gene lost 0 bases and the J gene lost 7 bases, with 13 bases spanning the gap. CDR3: CASSEYTQGPNEQFF. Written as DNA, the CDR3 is TGTGCCAGCAGTGAATATACCCAGGGGCCTAATGAGCAGTTCTTC.

The CDR3 region has the DNA TGTGCCAGCAGATTGACTGCGCTCCCTTACGAGCAGTACTTC. Amino acid sequence: CASRLTALPYEQYF. V gene TRBV6-5 combines with J gene TRBJ2-7; D unclear. The V gene's germline CDR1 is MNHEY and CDR2 SVGAGI. The CDR3 is made up of 14 amino acids. Trimming removed 6 bases from V and 4 bases from J, with 16 bases in between.

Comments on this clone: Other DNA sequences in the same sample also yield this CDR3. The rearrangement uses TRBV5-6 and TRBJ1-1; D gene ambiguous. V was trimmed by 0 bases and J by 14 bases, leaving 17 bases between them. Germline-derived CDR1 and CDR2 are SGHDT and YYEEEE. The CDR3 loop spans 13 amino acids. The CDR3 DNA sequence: TGTGCCAGCAGCTTGGGGACTCCCCCGGAGGCCTTCTTT. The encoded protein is CASSLGTPPEAFF.

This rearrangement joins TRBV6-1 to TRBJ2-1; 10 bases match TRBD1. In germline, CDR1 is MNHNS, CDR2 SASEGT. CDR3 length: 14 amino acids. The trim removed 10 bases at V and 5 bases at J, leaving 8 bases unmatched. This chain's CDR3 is CATQWGTGDNEQFF. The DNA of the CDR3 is TGTGCCACCCAGTGGGGGACAGGGGACAATGAGCAGTTCTTC.

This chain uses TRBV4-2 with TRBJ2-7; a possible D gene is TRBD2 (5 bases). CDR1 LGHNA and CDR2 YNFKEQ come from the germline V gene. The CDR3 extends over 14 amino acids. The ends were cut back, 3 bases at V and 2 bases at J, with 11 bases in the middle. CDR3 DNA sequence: TGTGCCAGCAGCCATCCTGGACTGGCCTACGAGCAGTACTTC. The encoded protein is CASSHPGLAYEQYF.